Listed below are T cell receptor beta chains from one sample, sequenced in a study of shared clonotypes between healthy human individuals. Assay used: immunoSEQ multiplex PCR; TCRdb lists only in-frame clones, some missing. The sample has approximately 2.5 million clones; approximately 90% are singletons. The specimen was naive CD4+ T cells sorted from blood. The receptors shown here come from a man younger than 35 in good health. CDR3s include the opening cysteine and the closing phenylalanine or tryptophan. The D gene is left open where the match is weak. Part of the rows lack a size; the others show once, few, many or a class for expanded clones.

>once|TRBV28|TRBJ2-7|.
CASIRRSSYEQYF
TGTGCCAGCATCCGGCGGAGCTCCTACGAGCAGTACTTC
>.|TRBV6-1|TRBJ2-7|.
CAIRTLLLYEQYF
TGTGCCATCAGAACACTTCTCCTTTACGAGCAGTACTTC
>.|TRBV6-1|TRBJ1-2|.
CASSSAVYGYTF
TGTGCCAGCAGTAGTGCCGTCTATGGCTACACCTTC
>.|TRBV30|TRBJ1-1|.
CAWSRGGAEAFF
TGTGCCTGGAGTCGGGGGGGCGCTGAAGCTTTCTTT
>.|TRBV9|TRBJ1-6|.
CASSVGEDSPLHF
TGTGCCAGCAGCGTAGGGGAGGATTCACCCCTCCACTTT
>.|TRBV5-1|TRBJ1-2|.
CASSFSGGTGLYGYTF
TGCGCCAGCAGCTTCTCAGGCGGAACGGGCCTCTATGGCTACACCTTC
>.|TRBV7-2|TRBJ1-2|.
CASSLSGAGYTF
TGTGCCAGCAGCTTATCGGGGGCTGGCTACACCTTC
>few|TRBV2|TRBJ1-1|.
CASRAGNEAFF
TGTGCCAGCAGGGCGGGTAATGAAGCTTTCTTT
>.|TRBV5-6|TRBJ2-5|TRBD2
CASSLAKREHETQYF
TGTGCCAGCAGCTTGGCCAAGCGGGAGCATGAGACCCAGTACTTC
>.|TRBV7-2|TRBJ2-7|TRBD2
CASSLMGLEIYEQYF
TGTGCCAGCAGCTTAATGGGACTAGAAATCTACGAGCAGTACTTC
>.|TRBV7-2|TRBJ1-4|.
CASSLDEKLFF
TGTGCCAGCAGCCTGGATGAAAAACTGTTTTTT
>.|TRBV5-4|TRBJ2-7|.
CASSFDASSYEQYF
TGTGCCAGCAGCTTCGACGCAAGCTCCTACGAGCAGTACTTC
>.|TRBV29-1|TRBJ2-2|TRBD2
CSVKMGGSNTGELFF
TGCAGCGTGAAGATGGGGGGGTCGAACACCGGGGAGCTGTTTTTT
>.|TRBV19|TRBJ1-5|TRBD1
CASSGQGYSNQPQHF
TGTGCCAGTAGTGGACAGGGATATAGCAATCAGCCCCAGCATTTT
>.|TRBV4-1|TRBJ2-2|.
CASSPTRFFGGELFF
TGCGCCAGCAGCCCTACAAGGTTCTTTGGCGGGGAGCTGTTTTTT
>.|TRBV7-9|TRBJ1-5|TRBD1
CASSVSGTGNQPQHF
TGTGCCAGCAGCGTGTCCGGGACAGGGAATCAGCCCCAGCATTTT
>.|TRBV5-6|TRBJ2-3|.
CASSLPGSISTDTQYF
TGTGCCAGCAGCCTACCAGGGAGTATCAGCACAGATACGCAGTATTTT
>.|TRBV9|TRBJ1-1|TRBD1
CASSAQGALNTEAFF
TGTGCCAGCAGCGCCCAGGGGGCCTTGAACACTGAAGCTTTCTTT
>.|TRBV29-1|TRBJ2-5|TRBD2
CSARSTSGGETQYF
TGCAGCGCAAGAAGTACTAGCGGGGGAGAGACCCAGTACTTC
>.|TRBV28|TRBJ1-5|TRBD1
CASSFQDRPGQPQHF
TGTGCCAGCAGTTTTCAGGACAGGCCCGGTCAGCCCCAGCATTTT
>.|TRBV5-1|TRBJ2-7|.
CASSSKSTGPLTYEQYF
TGCGCCAGCAGCTCTAAATCTACAGGGCCCCTTACCTACGAGCAGTACTTC
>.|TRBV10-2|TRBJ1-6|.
CASSDEGKHSPLHF
TGCGCCAGCAGTGATGAGGGGAAGCATTCACCCCTCCACTTT
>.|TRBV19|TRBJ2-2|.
CASFQGSAGELFF
TGTGCCAGTTTTCAGGGTTCCGCCGGGGAGCTGTTTTTT
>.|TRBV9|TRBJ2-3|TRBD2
CASSVGGLAGAYTDTQYF
TGTGCCAGCAGCGTAGGTGGACTAGCGGGGGCCTACACAGATACGCAGTATTTT
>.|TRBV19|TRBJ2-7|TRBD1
CASSIPGQGTYEQYF
TGTGCCAGTAGTATACCGGGACAGGGGACCTACGAGCAGTACTTC
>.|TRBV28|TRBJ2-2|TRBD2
CASSLLGLAEAGELFF
TGTGCCAGCAGTTTATTGGGCCTAGCGGAGGCCGGGGAGCTGTTTTTT
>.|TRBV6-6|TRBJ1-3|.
CASSTLGNTIYF
TGTGCCAGCAGCACCCTTGGAAACACCATATATTTT
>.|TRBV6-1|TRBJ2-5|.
CASSAGDKRETQYF
TGTGCCAGCAGTGCCGGGGACAAACGAGAGACCCAGTACTTC
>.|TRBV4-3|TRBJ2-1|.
CASSQATGEYNEQFF
TGCGCCAGCAGCCAAGCCACCGGGGAATACAATGAGCAGTTCTTC
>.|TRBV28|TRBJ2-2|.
CASRLLSTNTGELFF
TGTGCCAGCAGGCTGCTCTCAACCAACACCGGGGAGCTGTTTTTT
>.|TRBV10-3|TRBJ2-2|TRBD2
CAIRDSGAPNTGELFF
TGTGCCATCAGGGATAGCGGGGCTCCGAACACCGGGGAGCTGTTTTTT
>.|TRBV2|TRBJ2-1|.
CASSPLGQGGNEQFF
TGTGCCAGCAGTCCTCTCGGGCAGGGGGGGAATGAGCAGTTCTTC
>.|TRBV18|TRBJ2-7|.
CASSPLLTGMTYEQYF
TGTGCCAGCTCACCCCTACTGACAGGAATGACCTACGAGCAGTACTTC
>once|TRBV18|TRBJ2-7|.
CASSLLTDSEQYF
TGTGCCAGCTCACTCTTGACCGATAGCGAGCAGTACTTC
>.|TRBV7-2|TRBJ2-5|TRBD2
CASNFRLAGGVTQYF
TGTGCCAGCAACTTCCGACTAGCGGGGGGGGTGACCCAGTACTTC
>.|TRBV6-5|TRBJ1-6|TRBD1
CASSYGGGGRNSPLHF
TGTGCCAGCAGTTACGGGGGAGGGGGCAGGAATTCACCCCTCCACTTT
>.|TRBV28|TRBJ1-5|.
CASRLGGFSNQPQHF
TGTGCCAGCAGACTGGGGGGTTTTAGCAATCAGCCCCAGCATTTT
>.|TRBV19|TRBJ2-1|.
CASSTALGEQFF
TGTGCCAGTAGTACAGCCCTGGGTGAGCAGTTCTTC
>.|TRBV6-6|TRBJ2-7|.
CASSYRAGVENEQYF
TGTGCCAGCAGTTATAGGGCAGGGGTTGAAAACGAGCAGTACTTC
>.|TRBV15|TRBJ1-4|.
CATSRGGAIATNEKLFF
TGTGCCACCAGCAGAGGGGGGGCGATTGCAACTAATGAAAAACTGTTTTTT
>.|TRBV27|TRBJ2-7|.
CASRSRTSYEQYF
TGTGCCAGCAGATCCCGGACCTCCTACGAGCAGTACTTC
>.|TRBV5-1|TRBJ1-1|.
CASSSRGVGNTEAFF
TGCGCCAGCAGCTCAAGAGGGGTAGGGAACACTGAAGCTTTCTTT
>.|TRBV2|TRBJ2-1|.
CASRPSHEQFF
TGTGCCAGCAGACCATCCCATGAGCAGTTCTTC
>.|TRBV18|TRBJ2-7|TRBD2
CASSLTSGGYYEQYF
TGTGCCAGCTCACTCACTAGCGGGGGCTACTACGAGCAGTACTTC
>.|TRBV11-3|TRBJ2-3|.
CASSKDRTDTQYF
TGTGCCAGCAGCAAAGACCGCACAGATACGCAGTATTTT
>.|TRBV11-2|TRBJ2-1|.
CASSLDALYNEQFF
TGTGCCAGCAGCTTAGATGCGTTATACAATGAGCAGTTCTTC
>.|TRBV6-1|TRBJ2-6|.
CATKGPNSGANVLTF
TGTGCCACCAAGGGACCGAACTCTGGGGCCAACGTCCTGACTTTC
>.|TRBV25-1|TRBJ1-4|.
CASSGGILPNEKLFF
TGTGCCAGCAGTGGAGGCATATTACCTAATGAAAAACTGTTTTTT
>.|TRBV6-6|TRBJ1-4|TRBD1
CASRAGTGDEKLFF
TGTGCCAGCAGGGCCGGGACAGGGGATGAAAAACTGTTTTTT
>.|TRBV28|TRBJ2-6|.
CALGAGKKGANVLTF
TGTGCCCTCGGCGCAGGCAAAAAAGGGGCCAACGTCCTGACTTTC
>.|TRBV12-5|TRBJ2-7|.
CASAVQGDEQYF
TGTGCTAGTGCCGTACAGGGAGACGAGCAGTACTTC
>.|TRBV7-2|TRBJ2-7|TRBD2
CASSLGLAGAYEQYF
TGTGCCAGCAGCTTAGGACTAGCGGGTGCCTACGAGCAGTACTTC
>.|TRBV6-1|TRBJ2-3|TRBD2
CASSAGLAGTRTDTQYF
TGTGCCAGCAGTGCTGGACTAGCGGGGACCCGCACAGATACGCAGTATTTT